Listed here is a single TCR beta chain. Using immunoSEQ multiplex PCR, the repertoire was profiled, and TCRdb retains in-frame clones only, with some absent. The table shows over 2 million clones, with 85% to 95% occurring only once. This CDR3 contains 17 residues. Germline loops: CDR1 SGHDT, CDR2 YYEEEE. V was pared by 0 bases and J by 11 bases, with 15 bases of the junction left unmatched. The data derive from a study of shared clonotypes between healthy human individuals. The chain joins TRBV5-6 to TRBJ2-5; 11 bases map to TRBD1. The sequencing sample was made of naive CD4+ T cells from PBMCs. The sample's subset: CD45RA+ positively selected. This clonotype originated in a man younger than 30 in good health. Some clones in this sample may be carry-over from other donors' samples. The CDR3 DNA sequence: TGTGCCAGCAGCTTGGGGGTCCGGGACAGGGGGTCCCTTAGGCAGTACTTC. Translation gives CASSLGVRDRGSLRQYF.